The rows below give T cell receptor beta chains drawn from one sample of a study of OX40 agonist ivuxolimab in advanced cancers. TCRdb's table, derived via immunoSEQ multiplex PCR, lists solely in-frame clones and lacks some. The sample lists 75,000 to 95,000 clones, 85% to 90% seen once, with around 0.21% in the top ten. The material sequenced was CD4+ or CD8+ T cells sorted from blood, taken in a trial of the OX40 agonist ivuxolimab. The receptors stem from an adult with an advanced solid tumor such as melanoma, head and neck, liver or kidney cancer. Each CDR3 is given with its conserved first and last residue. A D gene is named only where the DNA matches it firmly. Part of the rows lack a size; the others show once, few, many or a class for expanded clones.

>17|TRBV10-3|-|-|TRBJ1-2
TGTGCCATCAGTGTTAAGGGCAGAGTTTCCTATAACTATGGCTACACCTTC
CAISVKGRVSYNYGYTF
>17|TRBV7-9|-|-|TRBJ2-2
TGTGCCAGCAGCTCCTTAGCTGCGGTTGCGAACACCGGGGAGCTGTTTTTT
CASSSLAAVANTGELFF
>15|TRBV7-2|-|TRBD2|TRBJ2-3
TGTGCCAGCAGCTTACAGCGGGGTAGCACAGATACGCAGTATTTT
CASSLQRGSTDTQYF
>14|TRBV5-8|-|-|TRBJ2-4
TGTGCCAGCAGCTTGGTGGGGGACGGCGGCATTCAGTACTTC
CASSLVGDGGIQYF
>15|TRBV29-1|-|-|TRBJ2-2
TGCAGCGTTGATAATTCGGGGCCGGGCACCGGGGAGCTGTTTTTT
CSVDNSGPGTGELFF
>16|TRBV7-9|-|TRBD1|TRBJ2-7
TGTGCCAGCAGCACCTTACCGGGACAGTTAACCTACGAGCAGTACTTC
CASSTLPGQLTYEQYF
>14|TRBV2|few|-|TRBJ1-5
TGTGCCAGCAACGAGGGACATAGCAATCAGCCCCAGCATTTT
CASNEGHSNQPQHF
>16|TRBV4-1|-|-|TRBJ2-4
TGCGCCAGCAGCCAAGTTTCCAGTACTCCGGAAAACATTCAGTACTTC
CASSQVSSTPENIQYF
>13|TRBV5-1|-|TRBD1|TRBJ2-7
TGCGCCAGCAGCTTGGGGGCAGGGGGCGAGCAGTACTTC
CASSLGAGGEQYF
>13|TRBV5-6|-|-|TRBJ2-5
TGTGCCAGCAGCTTGAGGGCCCAGGAGACCCAGTACTTC
CASSLRAQETQYF
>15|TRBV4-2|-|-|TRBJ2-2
TGTGCCAGCAGCCAAGCGGGCCCGAACACCGGGGAGCTGTTTTTT
CASSQAGPNTGELFF
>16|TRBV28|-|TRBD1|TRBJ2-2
TGTGCCAGCAGTCGGGACAGGGGGCAGAACACCGGGGAGCTGTTTTTT
CASSRDRGQNTGELFF
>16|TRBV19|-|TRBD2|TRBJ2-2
TGTGCCAGTAGTTCGAGGACTAGCGCGAACACCGGGGAGCTGTTTTTT
CASSSRTSANTGELFF
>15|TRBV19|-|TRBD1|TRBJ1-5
TGTGCCAGTAGTACAGGGGGCTATAGCAATCAGCCCCAGCATTTT
CASSTGGYSNQPQHF
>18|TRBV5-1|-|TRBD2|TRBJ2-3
TGCGCCAGCACCCACGTAGCGGGGAACCTCAGGAGCACAGATACGCAGTATTTT
CASTHVAGNLRSTDTQYF
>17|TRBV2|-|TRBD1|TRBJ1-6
TGTGCCAGCAGAGAAGGGACAGGGAGCTCCTATAATTCACCCCTCCACTTT
CASREGTGSSYNSPLHF
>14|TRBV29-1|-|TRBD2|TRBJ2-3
TGCAGCCCGGTGACTAGCGGGAGATCAGATACGCAGTATTTT
CSPVTSGRSDTQYF
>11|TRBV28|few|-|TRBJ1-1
TGTGCCAGCAGTTTAGAGGTGGAAGCTTTCTTT
CASSLEVEAFF
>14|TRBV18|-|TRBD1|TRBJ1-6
TGTGCCAGCTCACCGGGACAGGGGTATTCACCCCTCCACTTT
CASSPGQGYSPLHF
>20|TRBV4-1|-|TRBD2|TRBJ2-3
TGCGCCAGCAGCCCACTTGGACTAGCGGGGGGGAGACCTAGCACAGATACGCAGTATTTT
CASSPLGLAGGRPSTDTQYF
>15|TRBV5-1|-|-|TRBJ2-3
TGCGCCAGCAGCGCGGACAACCTGTCGACAGATACGCAGTATTTT
CASSADNLSTDTQYF
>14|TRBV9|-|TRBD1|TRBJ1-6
TGTGCCAGCAGCGCACAGGGGGCCAATTCACCCCTCCACTTT
CASSAQGANSPLHF
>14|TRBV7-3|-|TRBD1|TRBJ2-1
TGTGCCAGCAGCTTAAATAGGGGGCGGTATGAGCAGTTCTTC
CASSLNRGRYEQFF
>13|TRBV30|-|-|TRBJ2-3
TGTGCCTGGAACTCGGGGTTCACAGATACGCAGTATTTT
CAWNSGFTDTQYF
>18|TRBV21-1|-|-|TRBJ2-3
TGTGCCAGCAGCAATACGACTAGCGGGGGGATAATCACAGATACGCAGTATTTT
CASSNTTSGGIITDTQYF
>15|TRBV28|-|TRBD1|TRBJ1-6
TGTGCCAGCAGTTTTTGGACAGGGGAAAATTCACCCCTCCACTTT
CASSFWTGENSPLHF
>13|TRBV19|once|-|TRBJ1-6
TGTGCCAGTAATGGACAGCGGAATTCACCCCTCCACTTT
CASNGQRNSPLHF
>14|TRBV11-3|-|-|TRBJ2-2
TGTGCCAGCAGCTTGGGACAGAACACCGGGGAGCTGTTTTTT
CASSLGQNTGELFF